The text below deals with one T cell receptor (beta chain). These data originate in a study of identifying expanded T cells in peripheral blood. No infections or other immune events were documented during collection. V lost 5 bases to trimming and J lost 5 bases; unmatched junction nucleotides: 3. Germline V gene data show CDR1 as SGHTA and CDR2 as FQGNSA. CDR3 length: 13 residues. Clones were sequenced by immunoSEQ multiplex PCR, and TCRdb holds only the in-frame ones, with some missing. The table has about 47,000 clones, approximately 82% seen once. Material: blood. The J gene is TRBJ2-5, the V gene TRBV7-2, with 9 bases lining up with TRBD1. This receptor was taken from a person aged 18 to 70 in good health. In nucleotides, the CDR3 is TGTGCCAGCAGCAGGGACAGGGCCGAGACCCAGTACTTC. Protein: CASSRDRAETQYF. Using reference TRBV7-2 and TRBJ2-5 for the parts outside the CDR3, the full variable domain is GAGVSQSPSNKVTEKGKDVELRCDPISGHTALYWYRQSLGQGLEFLIYFQGNSAPDKSGLPSDRFSAERTGGSVSTLTIQRTQQEDSAVYLCASSRDRAETQYFGPGTRLLVL.